The 30 T cell receptor beta chains below come from one sample, sequenced in a study of cytomegalovirus exposure and HLA in healthy donors. The method was immunoSEQ multiplex PCR; TCRdb's version includes in-frame clones alone and lacks a portion of them. This sample has fewer than 150,000 clones, with 80% to 90% found just once. Sequenced sample: PBMCs. The receptors shown here come from a man aged 18 to 30 in good health and CMV-seropositive.

This chain joins TRBV29-1 and TRBJ2-2; D perhaps matches TRBD1 (5 bases). The CDR3 length is 14 residues. V was trimmed by 8 bases and J by 2 bases, leaving 15 bases between them. Germline CDR1 reads SQVTM; CDR2 reads ANQGSEA. Here the CDR3 DNA reads TGCAGCCCTTGGGGCGTCAGAAACACCGGGGAGCTGTTTTTT. This gives the protein CSPWGVRNTGELFF.

The chain carries TRBV6-4 and TRBJ1-2; tentatively, D is TRBD1 (5 bases). V lost 5 bases, J lost 4 bases, and 14 bases lay in between. The CDR3 loop spans 14 amino acids. In germline, CDR1 is MRHNA, CDR2 SNTAGT. CDR3 nucleotide sequence: TGTGCCAGCAGTCCTATGGGGGGAGGCTATGGCTACACCTTC. Its protein is CASSPMGGGYGYTF.

In this sample, this clone turned up once. The J gene is TRBJ2-7, the V gene TRBV11-2, with no clear D. CDR1 and CDR2 from the germline V gene are SGHAT and FQNNGV. V lost 1 base, J lost 1 base, and 11 bases lay in between. The CDR3 runs to 15 residues. This chain's CDR3 is CASSLVGLRSYEQYF. The CDR3 DNA reads TGTGCCAGCAGCTTAGTCGGCTTGAGGTCCTACGAGCAGTACTTC.

V usage is TRBV29-1 and J usage is TRBJ1-1; D is unclear. The germline CDR1 and CDR2 sequences are SQVTM and ANQGSEA. Deletions cut 3 bases from V and 9 bases from J, with 11 bases between. The CDR3 length is 11 residues. CDR3 loop: CSVDRADKAFF. The CDR3 nucleotides are TGCAGCGTTGATCGTGCAGACAAAGCTTTCTTT.

The rearrangement joins TRBV5-5 to TRBJ2-5; 9 nucleotides match TRBD1. The CDR3 is 14 amino acids. V shed 0 bases, J shed 7 bases, and the junction held 4 bases outside the gene matches. Germline V gene data show CDR1 as SGHKS and CDR2 as YYEKEE (reference sequence). This chain's CDR3 is CASSLGQGVGTQYF. In nucleotides, the CDR3 is TGTGCCAGCAGCTTGGGACAGGGGGTAGGGACCCAGTACTTC.

This sequence joins TRBV6-6 and TRBJ1-4, with D possibly being TRBD1 (5 bases). Between the trimmed V and J ends, which lost 0 bases and 5 bases, there was a span of 7 bases. This CDR3 comprises 14 residues. The V gene's germline CDR1 is MNHNY and CDR2 SVGAGI (reference sequence). Here the CDR3 DNA reads TGTGCCAGCAGTTACTCTCGGGGGAATGAAAAACTGTTTTTT. As protein: CASSYSRGNEKLFF.

This chain joins TRBV2 and TRBJ2-7; 7 nucleotides agree with TRBD2. V was clipped by 7 bases and J by 4 bases; unmatched bases: 13. Germline CDR1 reads SNHLY; CDR2 reads FYNNEI. This CDR3 is built from 15 residues. The CDR3 DNA reads as TGTGCCAGCACCGTCGGGGAGGGGCCGACTTACGAGCAGTACTTC. Amino acids: CASTVGEGPTYEQYF.

The chain is built from TRBV2 and TRBJ2-7; no definite D call. With 8 bases removed from V and 3 bases from J, the gap between germline ends came to 14 bases. The germline V gene encodes CDR1 SNHLY and CDR2 FYNNEI. The CDR3 is made up of 13 amino acids. The CDR3 nucleotides are TGTGCCAGCTTCAAGACGGGTTACTACGAGCAGTACTTC. It encodes CASFKTGYYEQYF.

V usage is TRBV5-1 and J usage is TRBJ1-1; D gene uncertain. The CDR3 is made up of 15 amino acids. The germline CDR1 and CDR2 sequences are SGHRS and YFSETQ. The V end lost 3 bases, the J end lost 0 bases, and 12 bases lay between the germline ends. The DNA for the CDR3 is TGCGCCAGCAGCTCCCTCAGAGGCCTGAACACTGAAGCTTTCTTT. It translates to CASSSLRGLNTEAFF.

This rearrangement joins TRBV29-1 to TRBJ1-4, with a weak D call TRBD1 (6 bases). Germline-derived CDR1 and CDR2 are SQVTM and ANQGSEA. The CDR3 loop spans 15 amino acids. V was trimmed by 5 bases and J by 4 bases, leaving 17 bases between them. CDR3 residues: CSVTGISRDNEKLFF. DNA for the CDR3: TGCAGCGTTACAGGGATCTCAAGGGATAATGAAAAACTGTTTTTT.

V usage is TRBV13 and J usage is TRBJ1-2; 10 nucleotides line up with TRBD1. V gave up 5 bases and J gave up 3 bases; unmatched junction bases: 3. CDR1 is PRHDT and CDR2 is FYEKMQ in the germline V gene (reference sequence). The CDR3 contains 14 residues. The DNA for the CDR3 is TGTGCCAGCAGCCCTGGACAGGGGGACTATGGCTACACCTTC. Translation: CASSPGQGDYGYTF.

The V gene is TRBV7-9, the J gene TRBJ2-3; maybe TRBD1 (5 bases). Trimming took off 3 bases at V and 2 bases at J, with 6 bases between the two ends. The CDR3 totals 13 residues. The germline V gene encodes CDR1 SEHNR and CDR2 FQNEAQ (reference sequence). CDR3 region: CASSLDNTDTQYF. The CDR3, as DNA: TGTGCCAGCAGCTTGGACAACACAGATACGCAGTATTTT. Full variable domain (outside the CDR3, taken from reference TRBV7-9 and TRBJ2-3): DTGVSQNPRHKITKRGQNVTFRCDPISEHNRLYWYRQTLGQGPEFLTYFQNEAQLEKSRLLSDRFSAERPKGSFSTLEIQRTEQGDSAMYLCASSLDNTDTQYFGPGTRLTVL.

The chain couples TRBV9 to TRBJ2-5, with 9 positions matching TRBD2. Germline CDR1 reads SGDLS; CDR2 reads YYNGEE. Trimming removed 3 bases from V and 5 bases from J; junction bases left unmatched: 5. The CDR3 is made up of 14 amino acids. DNA of the CDR3: TGTGCCAGCAGCGGGGGACTAGCCGCCGAGACCCAGTACTTC. Encoded protein: CASSGGLAAETQYF. The whole variable domain, filled in from reference TRBV9 and TRBJ2-5, reads DSGVTQTPKHLITATGQRVTLRCSPRSGDLSVYWYQQSLDQGLQFLIQYYNGEERAKGNILERFSAQQFPDLHSELNLSSLELGDSALYFCASSGGLAAETQYFGPGTRLLVL.

The chain joins TRBV5-6 to TRBJ2-6; D gene uncertain. The V gene's germline CDR1 is SGHDT and CDR2 YYEEEE. V gave up 2 bases and J gave up 4 bases, with 4 bases separating them. CDR3 size: 13 residues. As DNA, the CDR3 is TGTGCCAGCAGCTTCCGGGGGGCCAACGTCCTGACTTTC. Translating it yields CASSFRGANVLTF.

This sequence joins TRBV5-6 and TRBJ2-6; 8 bases map to TRBD1. This CDR3 contains 18 residues. V shed 4 bases and J 0 bases; nucleotides not matched to a gene: 9. Germline V gives CDR1 SGHDT, CDR2 YYEEEE. CDR3 nucleotide sequence: TGTGCCAGCAGCCAGCTTGGACAGGGTCACTCTGGGGCCAACGTCCTGACTTTC. This encodes CASSQLGQGHSGANVLTF.

The CDR3 region is CASSEGARRRTEAFF. The CDR3 coding sequence is TGTGCCAGCAGTGAGGGGGCCCGAAGGAGGACTGAAGCTTTCTTT. This chain connects TRBV2 to TRBJ1-1; the D gene is possibly TRBD1 (6 bases). The CDR3 length is 15 residues. The germline V and J ends were trimmed by 3 bases and 5 bases, with 16 bases remaining between them. Germline lookup yields CDR1 SNHLY and CDR2 FYNNEI.

The genes are TRBV6-1 and TRBJ2-3; 7 positions agree with TRBD1. CDR1 MNHNS and CDR2 SASEGT come from the germline V gene. The J segment lost 4 bases and the V segment lost 6 bases, leaving 7 bases of the junction unmatched. This CDR3 has 14 residues. The CDR3 DNA sequence: TGTGCCAGCAGCTCTGACAGGGTTGCAGATACGCAGTATTTT. Amino acid sequence: CASSSDRVADTQYF.

The chain uses TRBV5-6 and TRBJ2-2; 10 bases are shared with TRBD2. CDR1 and CDR2 from the germline V gene are SGHDT and YYEEEE. J was trimmed by 4 bases and V by 1 base; bases with no gene match: 1. This CDR3 has 15 amino acids. In DNA form, the CDR3 reads TGTGCCAGCAGCTTGATAGCGGGGGGCACCGGGGAGCTGTTTTTT. Amino acid sequence: CASSLIAGGTGELFF.

This rearrangement joins TRBV11-2 to TRBJ1-2, with D possibly being TRBD1 (5 bases). This CDR3 spans 12 amino acids. The germline V and J ends were trimmed by 5 bases and 6 bases, with 10 bases remaining between them. Germline V gene lookup returns CDR1 SGHAT and CDR2 FQNNGV. The CDR3 coding sequence is TGTGCCAGCAGCCGCGCGGGGGATGGCTACACCTTC. The encoded protein is CASSRAGDGYTF. Combining the CDR3 with reference TRBV11-2 and TRBJ1-2 gives the whole variable domain EAGVAQSPRYKIIEKRQSVAFWCNPISGHATLYWYQQILGQGPKLLIQFQNNGVVDDSQLPKDRFSAERLKGVDSTLKIQPAKLEDSAVYLCASSRAGDGYTFGSGTRLTVV.

This sequence joins TRBV18 and TRBJ2-7; 13 nucleotides line up with TRBD2. J lost 2 bases, V lost 3 bases, and 4 bases had no gene match. The length of the CDR3 is 16 residues. Per the germline V gene, CDR1 is KGHSH and CDR2 is LQKENI. The CDR3 nucleotides are TGTGCCAGCTCACCCTCCGGGACTAGCGGGGCCTACGAGCAGTACTTC. Its translation: CASSPSGTSGAYEQYF.

This sequence joins TRBV5-6 and TRBJ1-5; D unclear. There are 14 residues in the CDR3. The germline V gene has CDR1 SGHDT and CDR2 YYEEEE. The V end lost 7 bases, the J end lost 2 bases, and 13 bases lay between the germline ends. The chain's CDR3 is CASPSRCGNQPQHF. As DNA, the CDR3 is TGTGCCAGCCCCTCCAGGTGCGGCAATCAGCCCCAGCATTTT.

The rearrangement uses TRBV5-6 and TRBJ1-1; TRBD1 might be the D (5 bases). Germline V gene lookup returns CDR1 SGHDT and CDR2 YYEEEE. The CDR3 covers 15 residues. Trimming cost V 3 bases and J 6 bases, with 18 bases left between them. The CDR3 sequence: CASSWGGELLPEAFF. Here the CDR3 DNA reads TGTGCCAGCAGCTGGGGCGGGGAATTACTCCCTGAAGCTTTCTTT.

The chain is built from TRBV18 and TRBJ2-1; D unclear. The CDR3 has 15 residues. Trimming pared 4 bases from V and 1 base from J, leaving 11 bases between. CDR1 and CDR2 from the germline V gene are KGHSH and LQKENI. CDR3 in amino acids: CASSRSVSSYNEQFF. The CDR3 DNA reads as TGTGCCAGCTCACGGTCGGTCTCATCCTACAATGAGCAGTTCTTC.

The V call is TRBV4-2, the J call TRBJ1-6; 9 nucleotides align to TRBD1. Germline trimming cut 1 base from V and 8 bases from J; bases unmatched to any gene: 6. This CDR3 has 16 amino acids. Per the germline V gene, CDR1 is LGHNA and CDR2 is YNFKEQ. The CDR3 spells CASSQVSGTGHSPLHF. The CDR3 nucleotides read TGTGCCAGCAGCCAAGTGTCCGGGACAGGGCATTCACCCCTCCACTTT.

This chain links TRBV2 with TRBJ2-1, with 14 bases lining up with TRBD2. Per germline, CDR1 SNHLY and CDR2 FYNNEI. The J segment lost 1 base and the V segment lost 5 bases, leaving 7 bases of the junction unmatched. The length of the CDR3 is 18 residues. The CDR3 protein is CASSMTSGGAGSYNEQFF. In nucleotides, the CDR3 is TGTGCCAGCAGTATGACTAGCGGGGGGGCAGGATCCTACAATGAGCAGTTCTTC.

The chain's CDR3 is CASSPHPWDSSYSNQPQHF. The CDR3 DNA is TGTGCCAGCAGCCCCCACCCTTGGGACAGTTCGTATAGCAATCAGCCCCAGCATTTT. The J gene is TRBJ1-5, the V gene TRBV7-2; 7 nucleotides align to TRBD1. Germline V CDR1 and CDR2: SGHTA, FQGNSA. V trimming: 5 bases; J trimming: 0 bases; junction bases outside the gene matches: 16. The CDR3 has 19 residues.

V and J are TRBV5-4 and TRBJ2-7, with 10 bases that match TRBD1. J lost 2 bases, V lost 2 bases, and 7 bases had no gene match. CDR3 length equals 16 residues. Germline V gives CDR1 SGHNT, CDR2 YYREEE (reference sequence). CDR3 sequence (DNA): TGTGCCAGCAGCTTACCCGGGACAGGGGTTACCTACGAGCAGTACTTC. Encoded protein: CASSLPGTGVTYEQYF.

V is TRBV7-9 and J is TRBJ1-4; 11 bases map to TRBD1. Germline V gene data show CDR1 as SEHNR and CDR2 as FQNEAQ (reference sequence). The ends lost 6 bases at V and 8 bases at J; junction bases unmatched: 8. The CDR3 runs 15 residues. Here the CDR3 reads CASSTPGQGVEKLFF. The CDR3 DNA is TGTGCCAGCAGTACACCGGGACAGGGGGTGGAAAAACTGTTTTTT. Full variable domain (remainder filled in from reference TRBV7-9 and TRBJ1-4): DTGVSQNPRHKITKRGQNVTFRCDPISEHNRLYWYRQTLGQGPEFLTYFQNEAQLEKSRLLSDRFSAERPKGSFSTLEIQRTEQGDSAMYLCASSTPGQGVEKLFFGSGTQLSVL.

A single count supports this clone. The chain is built from TRBV27 and TRBJ1-1; D is unclear. The CDR3 loop spans 12 amino acids. V lost 6 bases and J 8 bases, leaving 13 bases between the germline ends. Germline assignment: CDR1 MNHEY and CDR2 SMNVEV (reference sequence). The CDR3 region has the DNA TGTGCCAGCAGCGGAGCCGGTTCCGAAGCTTTCTTT. Amino acids: CASSGAGSEAFF.

The chain combines TRBV9 with TRBJ2-7, with 10 nucleotides matching TRBD2. The length of the CDR3 is 15 residues. Germline CDR1 reads SGDLS; CDR2 reads YYNGEE. V trimming: 2 bases; J trimming: 7 bases; junction bases outside the gene matches: 9. CDR3 in DNA: TGTGCCAGCAGCGTGAGCGGGGGGGCGGGTAGGGAGCAGTACTTC. It specifies CASSVSGGAGREQYF.